This passage covers 9 T cell receptor beta chains from one sample sequenced in a study of blood T cell repertoires in COVID-19. Using immunoSEQ multiplex PCR, the repertoire was profiled, and TCRdb retains in-frame clones only, with some absent. The table has approximately 300,000 clones, approximately 88% seen once; the top ten hold over 4%. Sequencing was performed on PBMCs or T cells enriched from blood (not recorded which). The origin of the receptors is a man in his fifties or sixties who had recovered from COVID-19.

A single count supports this clone. The chain couples TRBV11-2 to TRBJ1-2; D remains ambiguous. The CDR3 has 14 residues. V lost 3 bases, J lost 0 bases, and 8 bases lay in between. The germline V gene has CDR1 SGHAT and CDR2 FQNNGV. CDR3 residues: CASSFDTSNYGYTF. In DNA, the CDR3 is TGTGCCAGCAGCTTCGACACCTCTAACTATGGCTACACCTTC.

The genes are TRBV5-4 and TRBJ2-5, with D possibly matching TRBD1 (6 bases). CDR1 and CDR2 (germline): SGHNT, YYREEE (reference sequence). The CDR3 sequence is 14 residues long. V lost 4 bases and J lost 5, with 15 bases in between. In nucleotides, the CDR3 is TGTGCCAGCAGCGATGCCCGGCAGGGGGAGACCCAGTACTTC. Translating gives CASSDARQGETQYF.

The chain has TRBV9 and TRBJ1-2; TRBD1 agrees at 9 bases. The V and J ends lost 3 bases and 8 bases, in that order; junction bases with no gene match: 5. CDR1 is SGDLS, CDR2 YYNGEE, per germline. The CDR3 runs 13 residues. The CDR3 nucleotides read TGTGCCAGCAGCGCTGGACAGGGGATAGGCTACACCTTC. The encoded protein is CASSAGQGIGYTF.

This clone was recorded only once. This rearrangement joins TRBV4-1 to TRBJ1-5; maybe TRBD1 (5 bases). Trimming shortened V by 5 bases and J by 1 base, and 12 bases separated the two germline ends. The CDR3 contains 15 residues. Per germline, CDR1 MGHRA and CDR2 YSYEKL. CDR3 sequence: CASSSNRGSNQPQHF. The CDR3 DNA sequence: TGCGCCAGCAGCTCCAATAGGGGAAGCAATCAGCCCCAGCATTTT.

The chain joins TRBV7-8 to TRBJ2-3, with D perhaps TRBD2 (7 bases). Trimming stripped 6 bases from V and 4 bases from J, with 14 bases between. The CDR3 length is 14 residues. In germline, CDR1 is SGHVS, CDR2 FQNEAQ. CDR3 sequence reads: CASSKAGHPDTQYF. CDR3 in DNA: TGTGCCAGCAGTAAAGCGGGACACCCAGATACGCAGTATTTT.

This sequence joins TRBV30 and TRBJ2-5; D remains ambiguous. The CDR3 loop spans 13 amino acids. Per germline, CDR1 GTSNPN and CDR2 SVGIG (reference sequence). Trimming left V 4 bases short and J 2 bases short, with 11 bases between. The CDR3 reads CAWNPQVQETQYF. The CDR3 DNA is TGTGCCTGGAACCCGCAGGTACAAGAGACCCAGTACTTC.

The chain joins TRBV7-8 to TRBJ2-2, with D possibly TRBD2 on 5 matching bases. Germline V gene data show CDR1 as SGHVS and CDR2 as FQNEAQ. The CDR3 length is 16 residues. Trimming removed 5 bases at V and 2 bases at J, with 15 bases between. The DNA for the CDR3 is TGTGCCAGCAGCCCCCTACGAGGGCCAAACACCGGGGAGCTGTTTTTT. Translating gives CASSPLRGPNTGELFF.

The sample holds a few counts of this clone. The chain carries TRBV27 and TRBJ1-1, with 9 positions matching TRBD1. The length of the CDR3 is 16 residues. The junction had 8 bases not matched to a gene; V was cut back by 5 bases and J by 1 base. The germline CDR1 and CDR2 sequences are MNHEY and SMNVEV (reference sequence). The CDR3 reads CASSPGQGMGNTEAFF. CDR3 bases: TGTGCCAGCAGTCCCGGACAGGGGATGGGGAACACTGAAGCTTTCTTT.

The rearrangement links TRBV6-5 to TRBJ1-1; unclear D gene. Trimming removed 2 bases from V and 8 bases from J, with 9 bases in between. The CDR3 runs 12 residues. Germline values: CDR1 MNHEY, CDR2 SVGAGI. CDR3 region: CASSYPGREAFF. DNA for the CDR3: TGTGCCAGCAGTTACCCCGGTCGCGAAGCTTTCTTT.